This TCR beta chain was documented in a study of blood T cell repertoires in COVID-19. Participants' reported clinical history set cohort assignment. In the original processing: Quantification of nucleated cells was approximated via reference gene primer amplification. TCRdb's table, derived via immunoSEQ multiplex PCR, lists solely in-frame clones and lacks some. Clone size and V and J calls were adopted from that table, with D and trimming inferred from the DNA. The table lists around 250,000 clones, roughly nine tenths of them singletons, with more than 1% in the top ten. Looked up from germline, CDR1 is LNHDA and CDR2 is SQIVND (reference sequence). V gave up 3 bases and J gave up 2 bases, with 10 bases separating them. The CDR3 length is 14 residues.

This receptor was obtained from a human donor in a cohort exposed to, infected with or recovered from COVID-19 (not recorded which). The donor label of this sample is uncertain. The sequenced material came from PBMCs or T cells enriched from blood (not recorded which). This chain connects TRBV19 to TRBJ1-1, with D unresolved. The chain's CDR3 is CASSMTFYNTEAFF. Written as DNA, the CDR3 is TGTGCCAGTAGTATGACATTCTATAACACTGAAGCTTTCTTT.